Below are 18 T cell receptor beta chains sequenced from a single sample in a study of T cells in Graves' hyperthyroidism and ophthalmopathy. Template material for amplifying TCR beta CDR3 regions consisted of RNA transcripts. During a first-round RT-PCR of the TCR CDR3, the HTBI primer set was used. TCRdb redid the calling of the multiplex PCR reads with MiXCR, one entry per CDR3 protein. The sample contains fewer than 300,000 distinct CDR3 sequences, around 15% of which appear only once. The sample taken for sequencing was blood. The receptors shown here come from a woman aged 45-60 years with Graves' hyperthyroidism that later progressed to Graves' ophthalmopathy.

On this clonotype itself: A read error may produce the germline difference seen at one junction end. V gene TRBV10-2 combines with J gene TRBJ2-7; TRBD2 agrees at 10 bases. Germline V gene sequence: CDR1 WSHSY, CDR2 SAAADI. The CDR3 has 15 residues. This CDR3 is CASSESTSGDYERYF. DNA of the CDR3: TGCGCCAGCAGTGAGTCTACTAGCGGGGACTACGAGCGGTACTTC.

This clonotype was counted only a few times. V usage is TRBV7-6 and J usage is TRBJ2-3, with 8 bases fitting TRBD2. The germline gives CDR1 SGHVS, CDR2 FNYEAQ. After removal of 0 bases from V and 6 bases from J, the junction contained 5 bases not matched to a gene. The CDR3 has 15 residues. CDR3 amino acids: CASSLASGSSDTQYF. DNA for the CDR3: TGTGCCAGCAGCTTAGCAAGCGGGAGCTCTGATACGCAGTATTTT.

This clonotype has more than one count but fewer than ten. This sequence joins TRBV20-1 and TRBJ2-4, with 16 bases that match TRBD2. In germline, CDR1 is DFQATT, CDR2 SNEGSKA (reference sequence). V gave up 5 bases and J gave up 9 bases; unmatched junction bases: 13. The CDR3 contains 17 residues. As DNA, the CDR3 is TGCAGTGCTCGTCCTCAGGGACTAGCGGGAGGGCCCGGCATTCAGTACTTC. It codes for CSARPQGLAGGPGIQYF.

This chain connects TRBV30 to TRBJ2-3, with 9 bases lining up with TRBD2. V was pared by 2 bases and J by 6 bases, with 12 bases of the junction left unmatched. This CDR3 region has 16 residues. Germline CDR1 reads GTSNPN; CDR2 reads SVGIG (reference sequence). Here the CDR3 reads CAWSLLAGFGGDTQYF. CDR3 coding DNA: TGTGCCTGGAGTCTACTAGCGGGCTTTGGGGGGGATACGCAGTATTTT.

This clonotype has a count of ten or more. The CDR3 DNA reads TGTGCCATCAGTGAGTCGGGTTCGGGAAGCAATCAGCCCCAGCATTTT. As protein: CAISESGSGSNQPQHF. This chain links TRBV10-3 with TRBJ1-5; no clear D gene. V was pared by 0 bases and J by 1 base, with 10 bases between. The CDR3 extends over 16 amino acids. Per the germline V gene, CDR1 is ENHRY and CDR2 is SYGVKD.

This clonotype was seen a handful of times. At one of its ends the junction is not consistent with the germline gene, which may arise from a read error. This sequence joins TRBV19 and TRBJ2-1; no firm D call. Germline V CDR1 and CDR2: LNHDA, SQIVND (reference sequence). The CDR3 covers 13 residues. Here the CDR3 reads CASGIDYGGEQFF. In nucleotides, the CDR3 is TGTGCCAGTGGTATAGATTACGGCGGCGAGCAGTTCTTC.

The chain is built from TRBV5-5 and TRBJ2-1; D is undetermined. Trimming cost V 5 bases and J 0 bases, with 15 bases left between them. The V gene's germline CDR1 is SGHKS and CDR2 YYEKEE (reference sequence). The CDR3 has 16 residues. In DNA, the CDR3 is TGTGCCAGCAGTCAACTCGCTCGTCGCTCCTACAATGAGCAGTTCTTC. This gives the protein CASSQLARRSYNEQFF.

A few counts support this clonotype. V is TRBV11-2 and J is TRBJ2-7, with 9 bases lining up with TRBD1. The germline gives CDR1 SGHAT, CDR2 FQNNGV. This CDR3 comprises 14 residues. The V segment lost 3 bases and the J segment 6 bases; nucleotides outside the gene matches: 6. In DNA form, the CDR3 reads TGTGCCAGCAGCTTTGGGACAGGGACCCGCGAGCAGTACTTC. This gives the protein CASSFGTGTREQYF. Together with reference TRBV11-2 and TRBJ2-7, the CDR3 gives the full variable domain: EAGVAQSPRYKIIEKRQSVAFWCNPISGHATLYWYQQILGQGPKLLIQFQNNGVVDDSQLPKDRFSAERLKGVDSTLKIQPAKLEDSAVYLCASSFGTGTREQYFGPGTRLTVT.

This clonotype has a count of ten or more. V gene TRBV24-1 combines with J gene TRBJ2-3, with TRBD2 matching over 7 bases. V was clipped by 3 bases and J by 0 bases; unmatched bases: 8. The germline CDR1 and CDR2 sequences are KGHDR and SFDVKD. The CDR3 runs 17 residues. The CDR3 sequence is CATSDRDPSGSTDTQYF. CDR3 nucleotides: TGTGCCACCAGTGATAGGGACCCTAGCGGTAGCACAGATACGCAGTATTTT.

This clonotype was counted at least ten times. This rearrangement joins TRBV27 to TRBJ2-1; the match to TRBD2 covers 7 bases. The J segment lost 9 bases and the V segment lost 2 bases, leaving 16 bases of the junction unmatched. Germline loops: CDR1 MNHEY, CDR2 SMNVEV (reference sequence). CDR3 length: 17 amino acids. The CDR3 sequence is CASSLALSAGPLTEQFF. The CDR3 DNA is TGTGCCAGCAGTTTAGCCCTTTCAGCGGGACCACTAACTGAGCAGTTCTTC.

This clonotype has only a few counts. A much larger clone lies one base from this, so it may be a read error. The rearrangement uses TRBV20-1 and TRBJ2-7, with D uncertain. The germline V gene has CDR1 DFQATT and CDR2 SNEGSKA (reference sequence). The length of the CDR3 is 11 residues. V was clipped by 0 bases and J by 3 bases, with 3 bases between them. The CDR3 coding sequence is TGCAGTGCTAGAGATGACTACGAGCAGTACTTC. This codes for CSARDDYEQYF.

The chain has TRBV30 and TRBJ2-5; D is unclear. Germline CDR1 is GTSNPN and CDR2 is SVGIG (reference sequence). Trimming stripped 1 base from V and 3 bases from J, with 6 bases between. The CDR3 totals 12 residues. As DNA, the CDR3 is TGTGCCTGGAGTGACAGAAAAGAGACCCAGTACTTC. Protein: CAWSDRKETQYF.

The sample holds a few counts of this clonotype. The V and J genes are TRBV20-1 and TRBJ1-1; D possibly corresponds to TRBD1 (5 bases). The CDR3 contains 13 residues. Germline V gene data show CDR1 as DFQATT and CDR2 as SNEGSKA (reference sequence). V shed 2 bases and J shed 3 bases, with 10 bases lying between them. CDR3 sequence: CSARRQRDTEAFF. For the CDR3, the DNA is TGCAGTGCTAGAAGACAGCGAGACACTGAAGCTTTCTTT.

A remark on this clonotype: One end of the junction is discordant with germline, which a read error may explain. V gene TRBV5-6 combines with J gene TRBJ2-7; D remains ambiguous. The CDR3 sequence is 11 residues long. Germline values: CDR1 SGHDT, CDR2 YYEEEE. The CDR3 region is CANSWGYEQYF. The CDR3 DNA sequence: TGTGCCAACAGCTGGGGTTACGAGCAGTACTTC.

The table lists this clonotype with many counts. This chain links TRBV7-3 with TRBJ2-3; D uncertain. CDR3 length: 12 residues. Per germline, CDR1 SGHTA and CDR2 FQGTGA. The germline V and J ends were trimmed by 4 bases and 5 bases, with 7 bases remaining between them. This CDR3 is CASSSPGDTQYF. CDR3 DNA sequence: TGTGCCAGCAGCTCGCCAGGAGATACGCAGTATTTT.

The chain combines TRBV15 with TRBJ2-5; 12 bases match TRBD2. The CDR3 covers 18 residues. V shed 3 bases and J 5 bases; nucleotides not matched to a gene: 13. CDR1 is LNHNV and CDR2 is YYDKDF in the germline V gene (reference sequence). CDR3 loop: CATSSGISTSGRGETQYF. The CDR3 DNA sequence: TGTGCCACCAGCAGTGGCATTTCGACTAGCGGGAGAGGGGAGACCCAGTACTTC.

The table lists this clonotype with many counts. This rearrangement joins TRBV2 to TRBJ2-1; TRBD2 matches at 8 bases. Per germline, CDR1 SNHLY and CDR2 FYNNEI. The CDR3 covers 16 residues. With 6 bases clipped from V and 2 bases from J, the junction kept 9 bases outside the gene matches. Here the CDR3 DNA reads TGTGCCAGCAGCCAGTATAGCGGGGAGCCCTACAATGAGCAGTTCTTC. This translates into CASSQYSGEPYNEQFF.

This clonotype was counted at least ten times. The CDR3 region is CASSRLRNTEAFF. DNA for the CDR3: TGTGCCAGCAGCCGACTGCGGAACACTGAAGCTTTCTTT. The chain combines TRBV3-1 with TRBJ1-1; D unresolved. Trimming left V 4 bases short and J 1 base short, with 7 bases between. CDR3 size: 13 residues. CDR1 and CDR2 from the germline V gene are LGHDT and YNNKEL (reference sequence).